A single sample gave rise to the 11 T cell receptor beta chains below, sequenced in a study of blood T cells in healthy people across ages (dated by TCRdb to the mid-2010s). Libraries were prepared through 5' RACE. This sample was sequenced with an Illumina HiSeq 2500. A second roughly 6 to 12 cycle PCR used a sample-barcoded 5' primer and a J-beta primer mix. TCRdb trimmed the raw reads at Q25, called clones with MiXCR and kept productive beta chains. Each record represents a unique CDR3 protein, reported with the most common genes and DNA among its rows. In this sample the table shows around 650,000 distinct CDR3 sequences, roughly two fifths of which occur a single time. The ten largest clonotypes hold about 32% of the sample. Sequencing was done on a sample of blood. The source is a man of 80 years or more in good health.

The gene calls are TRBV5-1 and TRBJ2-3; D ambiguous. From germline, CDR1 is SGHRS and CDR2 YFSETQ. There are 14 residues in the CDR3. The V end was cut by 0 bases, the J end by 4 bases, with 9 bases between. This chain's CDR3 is CASSLGHAADTQYF. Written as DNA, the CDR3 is TGCGCCAGCAGCTTGGGACATGCCGCAGATACGCAGTATTTT. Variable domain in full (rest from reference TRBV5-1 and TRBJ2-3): KAGVTQTPRYLIKTRGQQVTLSCSPISGHRSVSWYQQTPGQGLQFLFEYFSETQRNKGNFPGRFSGRQFSNSRSEMNVSTLELGDSALYLCASSLGHAADTQYFGPGTRLTVL.

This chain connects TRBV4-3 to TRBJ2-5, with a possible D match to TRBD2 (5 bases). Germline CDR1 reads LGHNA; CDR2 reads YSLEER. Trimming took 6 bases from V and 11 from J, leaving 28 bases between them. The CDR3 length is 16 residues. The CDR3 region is CASRESVTSLPWEQYF. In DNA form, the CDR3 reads TGCGCCAGCAGAGAAAGCGTCACCTCCCTCCCCTGGGAGCAGTACTTC.

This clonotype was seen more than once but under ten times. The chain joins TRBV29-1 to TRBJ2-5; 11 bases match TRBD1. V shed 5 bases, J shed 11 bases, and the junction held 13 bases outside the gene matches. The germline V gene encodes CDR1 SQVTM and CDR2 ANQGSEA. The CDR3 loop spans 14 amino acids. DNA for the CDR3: TGCAGCGTTCTCCGGGACAGGGGGTCGGGGGAGCAGTACTTC. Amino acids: CSVLRDRGSGEQYF.

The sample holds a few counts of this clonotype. For the CDR3, the DNA is TGTGCCAGCAGCGTTCTACCCGTAAGCTCCTACAATGAGCAGTTCTTC. It is translated as CASSVLPVSSYNEQFF. This chain joins TRBV9 and TRBJ2-1; D uncertain. The germline V gene encodes CDR1 SGDLS and CDR2 YYNGEE. The CDR3 runs 16 residues. Trimming removed 2 bases at V and 0 bases at J, with 12 bases between. Drawing the rest from reference TRBV9 and TRBJ2-1, the complete variable domain is DSGVTQTPKHLITATGQRVTLRCSPRSGDLSVYWYQQSLDQGLQFLIQYYNGEERAKGNILERFSAQQFPDLHSELNLSSLELGDSALYFCASSVLPVSSYNEQFFGPGTRLTVL.

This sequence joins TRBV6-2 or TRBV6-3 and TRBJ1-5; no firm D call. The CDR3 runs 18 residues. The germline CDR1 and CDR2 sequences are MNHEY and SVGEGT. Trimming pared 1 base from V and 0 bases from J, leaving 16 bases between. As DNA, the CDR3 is TGTGCCAGCAGTTACTTAATCCGATCACAGTATAGCAATCAGCCCCAGCATTTT. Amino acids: CASSYLIRSQYSNQPQHF.

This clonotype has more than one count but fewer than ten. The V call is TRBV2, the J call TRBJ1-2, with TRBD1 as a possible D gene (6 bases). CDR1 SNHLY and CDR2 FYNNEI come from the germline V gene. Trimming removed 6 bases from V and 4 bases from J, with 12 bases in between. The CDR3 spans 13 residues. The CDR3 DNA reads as TGTGCCAGCAGCCCGGACAGCGTCTATGGCTACACCTTC. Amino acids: CASSPDSVYGYTF.

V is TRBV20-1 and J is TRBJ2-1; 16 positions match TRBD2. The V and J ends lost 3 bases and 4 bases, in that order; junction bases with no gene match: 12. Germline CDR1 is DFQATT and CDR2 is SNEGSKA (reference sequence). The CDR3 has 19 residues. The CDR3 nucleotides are TGCAGTGCTAGCTCGCCGGGACTAGCGGGGGGGCAAGGATACAATGAGCAGTTCTTC. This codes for CSASSPGLAGGQGYNEQFF.

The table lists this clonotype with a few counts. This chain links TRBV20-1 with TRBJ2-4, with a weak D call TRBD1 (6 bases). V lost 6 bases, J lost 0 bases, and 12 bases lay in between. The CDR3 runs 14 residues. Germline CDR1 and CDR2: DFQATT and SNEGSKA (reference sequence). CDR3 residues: CSAQDSLAKNIQYF. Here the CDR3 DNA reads TGCAGTGCACAGGACAGCCTAGCCAAAAACATTCAGTACTTC.

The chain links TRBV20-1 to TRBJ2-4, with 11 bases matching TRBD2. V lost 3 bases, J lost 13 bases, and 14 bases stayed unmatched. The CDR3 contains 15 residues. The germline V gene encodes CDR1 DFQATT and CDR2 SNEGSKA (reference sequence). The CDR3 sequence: CSASSPSGRPIQQYF. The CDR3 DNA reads TGCAGTGCTAGTTCCCCTAGCGGGAGGCCAATCCAGCAGTACTTC.

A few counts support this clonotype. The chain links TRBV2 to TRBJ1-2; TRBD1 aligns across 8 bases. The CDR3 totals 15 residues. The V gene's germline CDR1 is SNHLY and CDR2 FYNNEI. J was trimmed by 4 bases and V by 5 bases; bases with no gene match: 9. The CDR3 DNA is TGTGCCAGCAGTCCCACCGCAACAGGGGGCTATGGCTACACCTTC. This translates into CASSPTATGGYGYTF.

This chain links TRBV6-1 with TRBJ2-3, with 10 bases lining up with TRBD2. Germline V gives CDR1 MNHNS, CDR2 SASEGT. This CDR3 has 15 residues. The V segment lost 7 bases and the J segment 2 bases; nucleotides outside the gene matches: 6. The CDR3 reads CASTETSGLTDTQYF. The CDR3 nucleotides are TGTGCCAGCACCGAGACTAGCGGGCTCACAGATACGCAGTATTTT.